This TCR beta chain was retrieved from a study of cytomegalovirus exposure and HLA in healthy donors. Study summary: Among 398 genotyped donors, approximately 80% fell in the Caucasian-associated ancestry cluster.

Germline V gene data show CDR1 as MNHEY and CDR2 as SVGAGI. The CDR3 spans 12 residues. V was shortened by 4 bases and J by 8 bases, with 12 bases between the two germline ends. For this clone: What it binds is not known.

General observations from the study: A cluster of highly shared sequence variants was likely a sequencing artifact. TCR sequences were mostly rare, though some public TCRs occurred in many donors. TCR beta V- and J-gene trimming was later associated with a missense DCLRE1C variant.

The PCR employed 60 Vbeta primers together with 13 Jbeta primers. Using immunoSEQ multiplex PCR, the repertoire was profiled, and TCRdb retains in-frame clones only, with some absent. This table has 35,000 to 45,000 clones, over 60% appearing once. Input material: PBMCs. The genes are TRBV6-5 and TRBJ2-7; D gene ambiguous. The receptor's source is a man aged 25 to 40 in good health and CMV-seronegative. This CDR3 is CASSSAAAKQYF. The CDR3 nucleotides read TGTGCCAGCAGTTCCGCCGCGGCGAAGCAGTACTTC.